This TCR beta chain was sequenced in a study of response to subunit inactivated influenza vaccine. Via MiXCR, TCRdb re-called the RT-PCR reads, giving one row per CDR3 protein. Of about 540,000 distinct CDR3 sequences listed, around 25% were seen once; the top ten hold approximately 2.9%. This clonotype has ten or more counts. CDR3 size: 16 residues. Trimming left V 4 bases short and J 3 bases short, with 16 bases between. These data also formed part of another study, on T cells expressing NK-cell markers. That publication notes: 5'RACE template switching built TCR beta cDNA with unique molecular identifiers. Sorting was limited to alpha-beta TCR-expressing T cells with an anti-gamma-delta TCR antibody in several experiments. In a handful of donors, dominant clonotypes made up about 25-65% of CD3+CD56-NKG2C+ cells. Nothing established the HCMV specificity of expanded NKG2C+ T cell clones.

The genes are TRBV12-3 or TRBV12-4 and TRBJ1-5, with D uncertain. The TCR comes from a man in his forties or fifties who received an inactivated influenza vaccine. This material consisted of CD4+ T cells sorted from PBMCs, taken about 13 days after vaccination. The CDR3 is CASSYEALSHNQPQHF. The CDR3 region has the DNA TGTGCCAGCAGTTATGAGGCCCTATCCCACAATCAGCCCCAGCATTTT.